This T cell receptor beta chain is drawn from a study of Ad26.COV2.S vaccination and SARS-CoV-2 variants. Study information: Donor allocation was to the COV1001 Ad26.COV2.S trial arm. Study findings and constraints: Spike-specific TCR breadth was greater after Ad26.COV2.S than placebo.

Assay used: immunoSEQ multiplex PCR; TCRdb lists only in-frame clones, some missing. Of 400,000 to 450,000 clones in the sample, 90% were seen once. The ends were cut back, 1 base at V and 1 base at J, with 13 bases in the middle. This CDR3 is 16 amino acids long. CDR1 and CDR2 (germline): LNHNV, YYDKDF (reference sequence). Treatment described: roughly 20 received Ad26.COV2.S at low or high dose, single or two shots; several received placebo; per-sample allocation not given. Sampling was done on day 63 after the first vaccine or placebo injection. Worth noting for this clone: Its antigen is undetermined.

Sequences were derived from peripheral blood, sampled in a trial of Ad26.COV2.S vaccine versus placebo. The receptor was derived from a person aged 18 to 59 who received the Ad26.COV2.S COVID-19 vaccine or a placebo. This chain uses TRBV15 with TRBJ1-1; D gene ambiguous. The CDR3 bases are TGTGCCACCAGCAGAGTTGTGGGGAGAGGGAACACTGAAGCTTTCTTT. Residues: CATSRVVGRGNTEAFF. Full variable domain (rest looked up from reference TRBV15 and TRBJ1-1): DAMVIQNPRYQVTQFGKPVTLSCSQTLNHNVMYWYQQKSSQAPKLLFHYYDKDFNNEADTPDNFQSRRPNTSFCFLDIRSPGLGDTAMYLCATSRVVGRGNTEAFFGQGTRLTVV.